The following is a T cell receptor beta chain sequence with its context. Its cognate antigen has yet to be identified. Base quality data are lacking; no much larger clone is found one base away. The collaborating institutions used their own protocols to collect whole blood in K2EDTA tubes. Collaborator samples were shipped for TCRbeta analysis as frozen whole blood, isolated PBMCs, or DNA extracted from either sample type. The immunoSEQ Assay, a bias-controlled multiplex PCR, was used to amplify TCRbeta CDR3 regions from genomic DNA. In the paper's pipeline: The number of nucleated cells in each sample was estimated by amplification of reference gene primers within the assay. To quantify the absolute abundance of each unique TCRbeta CDR3 rearrangement, sequence reads were collapsed and filtered. For each sample, productive Simpson clonality was calculated as the square root of Simpson's diversity index over productive rearrangements. TCRdb took over this immuneACCESS table, retaining in-frame rearrangements with V and J assigned. Such tables are incomplete; in checked studies, under half of the missing clones stem from an unresolved V gene, and the remainder is unexplained. The V and J calls and the clone size are those of that table, but D and trimming were determined from the DNA. The sample table contains roughly 350,000 clones; only one count was recorded for 85% of them. The top ten clonotypes cover more than 3% of the sample.

The entry originates in a study of blood T cell repertoires in COVID-19 (dated by TCRdb to 2020 to 2021). About the full investigation: Samples from collaborators originated in the United States, Italy and Spain and spanned both the acute and convalescent phases of COVID-19. The repertoires were released in a freely available public database meant as a resource for research on the immune response to SARS-CoV-2. The samples were drawn from two sources: the first 160 participants of the ongoing ImmuneRACE study, and 1,000 to 1,500 subjects contributed by 6 global collaborators. Sample metadata almost always included a de-identified subject ID, COVID-19 status, age in years and sex. Subjects who had been exposed to COVID-19, were actively infected with it, or had recovered from it provided the deeply sampled blood TCRbeta repertoires that made up the dataset. The material from the prospective study consisted of cDNA or gDNA derived from T cells, B-cell-depleted T cells, or PBMCs. HLA class I and class II types, where available, came from metadata supplied by the sample provider rather than from assay-based typing. Results and caveats for the whole study, not just this receptor: The quantity of clinical and demographic metadata differed by source and by participant and was supplied without curation.

From its cysteine to its phenylalanine, the CDR3 spans 14 amino acids. The entry retains the CDR3 DNA only, 42 bases that are in frame from base 1. Sequences LNHDA (CDR1) and SQIVND (CDR2) are obtained from the germline V gene (reference sequence). Trimmed from V: 5 bases; trimmed from J: 7 bases; junction bases lacking a gene match: 6. The chain couples TRBV19 to TRBJ1-2, with 11 bases aligning to TRBD1. The sample taken for sequencing was peripheral blood. This clonotype was sampled from a woman aged 18-29 years with acute or convalescent COVID-19. In nucleotide form, the sequence is TGTGCCAGTAGTGAGGGACAGGGGGTGCGTGGCTACACCTTC. This is translated as CASSEGQGVRGYTF.